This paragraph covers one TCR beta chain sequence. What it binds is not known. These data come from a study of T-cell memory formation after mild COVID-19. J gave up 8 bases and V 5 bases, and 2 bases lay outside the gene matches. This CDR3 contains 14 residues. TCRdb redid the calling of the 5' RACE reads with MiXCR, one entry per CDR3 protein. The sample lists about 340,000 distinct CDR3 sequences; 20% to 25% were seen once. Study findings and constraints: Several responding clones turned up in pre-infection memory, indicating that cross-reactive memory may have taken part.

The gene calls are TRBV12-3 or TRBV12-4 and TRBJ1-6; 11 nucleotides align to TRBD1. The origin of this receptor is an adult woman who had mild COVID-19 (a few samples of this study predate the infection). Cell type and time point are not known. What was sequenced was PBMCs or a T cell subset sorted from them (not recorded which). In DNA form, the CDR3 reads TGTGCCAGCAGTGGGACAGGGGGGTATTCACCCCTCCACTTT. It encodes CASSGTGGYSPLHF.